This T cell receptor beta chain was sequenced during a study of control samples from healthy donors and cancer patients. Sequencing used immunoSEQ multiplex PCR; TCRdb keeps in-frame clones, though not all of them. This sample has around 140,000 clones, with 80% to 95% found just once. The CDR3 consists of 16 residues. V shed 2 bases and J shed 5 bases, with 18 bases lying between them. Germline V gene lookup returns CDR1 SGHAT and CDR2 FQDESV (reference sequence). V and J are TRBV11-1 and TRBJ2-5; D call uncertain. Sequences were obtained from blood. This receptor was identified in a young man in good health. The CDR3 DNA follows: TGTGCCAGCAGCTTAAGGCCCTTCTTGGACGGGGAGACCCAGTACTTC. Protein: CASSLRPFLDGETQYF.